These T cell receptor beta chains were read from a single sample in a study of blood T cell repertoires in COVID-19. Assay used: immunoSEQ multiplex PCR; TCRdb lists only in-frame clones, some missing. Found here are 80,000 or so clones, roughly four fifths of them singletons; the top ten hold more than 9%. The material sequenced was peripheral blood. Receptor source: a man aged 55 to 70 with acute or convalescent COVID-19. The CDR3 runs from the conserved cysteine through the conserved F or W. The D gene is left open where the match is weak. The listing skips clone size in some rows; elsewhere it reads once, few, many or a size class.

V gene: TRBV28; J gene: TRBJ1-3; CDR3 length: 13; clone size: -; D gene: TRBD1; CDR3 protein: CASTNTGVYTIYF; CDR3 DNA: TGTGCCAGCACTAATACAGGGGTGTACACCATATATTTT
V gene: TRBV18; J gene: TRBJ1-2; CDR3 length: 15; clone size: once; D gene: -; CDR3 protein: CASSPSPAPSYGYTF; CDR3 DNA: TGTGCCAGCTCACCGTCACCCGCCCCTAGCTATGGCTACACCTTC
V gene: TRBV6-2/TRBV6-3; J gene: TRBJ1-5; CDR3 length: 15; clone size: -; D gene: -; CDR3 protein: CASSYRAGGNQPQHF; CDR3 DNA: TGTGCCAGCAGTTATCGCGCAGGGGGCAATCAGCCCCAGCATTTT
V gene: TRBV28; J gene: TRBJ2-1; CDR3 length: 18; clone size: -; D gene: TRBD2; CDR3 protein: CASSLGYGRASGHNEQFF; CDR3 DNA: TGTGCCAGCAGTTTAGGGTATGGTCGGGCTAGCGGTCACAATGAGCAGTTCTTC
V gene: TRBV19; J gene: TRBJ1-2; CDR3 length: 15; clone size: -; D gene: TRBD1; CDR3 protein: CASSITRQGRYGYTF; CDR3 DNA: TGTGCCAGTAGCATTACCAGACAGGGAAGGTATGGCTACACCTTC
V gene: TRBV18; J gene: TRBJ1-6; CDR3 length: 14; clone size: -; D gene: -; CDR3 protein: CASSGWEGNSPLHF; CDR3 DNA: TGTGCCAGCTCCGGGTGGGAGGGCAATTCACCCCTCCACTTT
V gene: TRBV4-3; J gene: TRBJ2-3; CDR3 length: 16; clone size: -; D gene: TRBD1; CDR3 protein: CASSQVYRGGTDTQYF; CDR3 DNA: TGCGCCAGCAGCCAAGTATACAGGGGGGGCACAGATACGCAGTATTTT
V gene: TRBV3-1/TRBV3-2; J gene: TRBJ2-1; CDR3 length: 13; clone size: -; D gene: -; CDR3 protein: CASSQAGVNEQFF; CDR3 DNA: TGTGCCAGCAGCCAAGCGGGGGTAAATGAGCAGTTCTTC
V gene: TRBV10-3; J gene: TRBJ2-7; CDR3 length: 12; clone size: -; D gene: -; CDR3 protein: CAISERQYEQYF; CDR3 DNA: TGTGCCATCAGTGAGCGACAGTACGAGCAGTACTTC
V gene: TRBV28; J gene: TRBJ1-1; CDR3 length: 15; clone size: few; D gene: TRBD1; CDR3 protein: CASTPYGTANTEAFF; CDR3 DNA: TGTGCCAGCACCCCCTACGGGACAGCCAACACTGAAGCTTTCTTT
V gene: TRBV18; J gene: TRBJ2-7; CDR3 length: 14; clone size: -; D gene: -; CDR3 protein: CASSPTNGTYEQYF; CDR3 DNA: TGTGCCAGCTCACCAACTAACGGTACCTACGAGCAGTACTTC
V gene: TRBV18; J gene: TRBJ2-5; CDR3 length: 12; clone size: -; D gene: -; CDR3 protein: CASSPFAGTQYF; CDR3 DNA: TGTGCCAGCTCACCCTTCGCAGGGACCCAGTACTTC
V gene: TRBV11-2; J gene: TRBJ2-2; CDR3 length: 14; clone size: once; D gene: -; CDR3 protein: CASGRDPNTGELFF; CDR3 DNA: TGTGCCAGCGGGAGAGACCCGAACACCGGGGAGCTGTTTTTT
V gene: TRBV27; J gene: TRBJ2-6; CDR3 length: 15; clone size: -; D gene: -; CDR3 protein: CASSFSVTGANVLTF; CDR3 DNA: TGTGCCAGCAGTTTCTCGGTTACCGGGGCCAACGTCCTGACTTTC
V gene: TRBV5-1; J gene: TRBJ2-2; CDR3 length: 15; clone size: -; D gene: TRBD1; CDR3 protein: CASSLAGQGAGELFF; CDR3 DNA: TGCGCCAGCAGCTTGGCGGGACAGGGTGCCGGGGAGCTGTTTTTT
V gene: TRBV6-2/TRBV6-3; J gene: TRBJ1-5; CDR3 length: 13; clone size: -; D gene: -; CDR3 protein: CASSRPGGQPQHF; CDR3 DNA: TGTGCCAGCAGTCGCCCCGGAGGTCAGCCCCAGCATTTT
V gene: TRBV28; J gene: TRBJ2-3; CDR3 length: 16; clone size: -; D gene: TRBD2; CDR3 protein: CASTKLAGGSTDTQYF; CDR3 DNA: TGTGCCAGCACCAAACTAGCGGGAGGTTCCACAGATACGCAGTATTTT
V gene: TRBV3-1/TRBV3-2; J gene: TRBJ2-3; CDR3 length: 15; clone size: -; D gene: -; CDR3 protein: CASSQGGLLTDTQYF; CDR3 DNA: TGTGCCAGCAGCCAAGGGGGCCTTCTCACAGATACGCAGTATTTT
V gene: TRBV28; J gene: TRBJ2-7; CDR3 length: 15; clone size: -; D gene: TRBD2; CDR3 protein: CASRTGTSGSYEQYF; CDR3 DNA: TGTGCCAGCAGAACGGGGACTAGCGGAAGTTACGAGCAGTACTTC
V gene: TRBV7-9; J gene: TRBJ2-2; CDR3 length: 14; clone size: -; D gene: TRBD2; CDR3 protein: CASGRLAGTGELFF; CDR3 DNA: TGTGCCAGCGGCCGACTAGCGGGTACCGGGGAGCTGTTTTTT
V gene: TRBV29-1; J gene: TRBJ2-3; CDR3 length: 14; clone size: -; D gene: TRBD2; CDR3 protein: CSVERGLPTDTQYF; CDR3 DNA: TGCAGCGTAGAGCGGGGGCTACCCACTGATACGCAGTATTTT
V gene: TRBV30; J gene: TRBJ1-1; CDR3 length: 13; clone size: -; D gene: -; CDR3 protein: CAWSLQVNTEAFF; CDR3 DNA: TGTGCCTGGAGTTTACAGGTGAACACTGAAGCTTTCTTT
V gene: TRBV5-1; J gene: TRBJ1-2; CDR3 length: 14; clone size: -; D gene: -; CDR3 protein: CASSLTSGNYGYTF; CDR3 DNA: TGCGCCAGCAGCTTGACTTCAGGGAACTATGGCTACACCTTC
V gene: TRBV27; J gene: TRBJ2-2; CDR3 length: 15; clone size: -; D gene: TRBD1; CDR3 protein: CASSVDRANTGELFF; CDR3 DNA: TGTGCCAGCAGTGTGGACAGGGCTAACACCGGGGAGCTGTTTTTT
V gene: TRBV6-1; J gene: TRBJ2-7; CDR3 length: 12; clone size: -; D gene: TRBD1; CDR3 protein: CASRQGDYEQYF; CDR3 DNA: TGTGCCAGTCGACAGGGGGACTACGAGCAGTACTTC
V gene: TRBV7-9; J gene: TRBJ2-7; CDR3 length: 13; clone size: -; D gene: -; CDR3 protein: CASSLAFPSEQYF; CDR3 DNA: TGTGCCAGCAGCTTAGCCTTCCCCTCCGAGCAGTACTTC
V gene: TRBV11-3; J gene: TRBJ1-3; CDR3 length: 13; clone size: -; D gene: TRBD1; CDR3 protein: CASSGTGANTIYF; CDR3 DNA: TGTGCCAGCAGCGGTACAGGGGCGAACACCATATATTTT
V gene: TRBV29-1; J gene: TRBJ2-7; CDR3 length: 12; clone size: -; D gene: -; CDR3 protein: CSVEVGIYEQYF; CDR3 DNA: TGCAGCGTTGAGGTCGGGATCTACGAGCAGTACTTC
V gene: TRBV9; J gene: TRBJ2-3; CDR3 length: 15; clone size: -; D gene: TRBD2; CDR3 protein: CASSVLGTSGAEQYF; CDR3 DNA: TGTGCCAGCAGCGTACTGGGGACTAGCGGGGCGGAGCAGTATTTT
V gene: TRBV19; J gene: TRBJ1-3; CDR3 length: 16; clone size: -; D gene: -; CDR3 protein: CASSIVHSFAGNTIYF; CDR3 DNA: TGTGCCAGTAGTATAGTCCACAGCTTCGCTGGAAACACCATATATTTT
V gene: TRBV20-1; J gene: TRBJ2-1; CDR3 length: 17; clone size: once; D gene: TRBD2; CDR3 protein: CSASATSGGRSYNEQFF; CDR3 DNA: TGCAGTGCTAGTGCCACTAGCGGGGGTCGCTCCTACAATGAGCAGTTCTTC
V gene: TRBV9; J gene: TRBJ1-2; CDR3 length: 12; clone size: -; D gene: -; CDR3 protein: CASSVVRGGYTF; CDR3 DNA: TGTGCCAGCAGCGTAGTCAGAGGCGGCTACACCTTC
V gene: TRBV28; J gene: TRBJ2-6; CDR3 length: 15; clone size: -; D gene: -; CDR3 protein: CASSAQGAGANVLTF; CDR3 DNA: TGTGCCAGCAGTGCTCAAGGGGCTGGGGCCAACGTCCTGACTTTC
V gene: TRBV19; J gene: TRBJ1-4; CDR3 length: 14; clone size: -; D gene: -; CDR3 protein: CASTPGGYNEKLFF; CDR3 DNA: TGTGCCAGTACTCCGGGGGGGTATAATGAAAAACTGTTTTTT
V gene: TRBV30; J gene: TRBJ1-5; CDR3 length: 15; clone size: once; D gene: -; CDR3 protein: CAWSEGLQGGQPQHF; CDR3 DNA: TGTGCCTGGAGTGAGGGACTACAGGGCGGGCAGCCCCAGCATTTT
V gene: TRBV7-2; J gene: TRBJ1-1; CDR3 length: 15; clone size: -; D gene: -; CDR3 protein: CASSPQGNLNTEAFF; CDR3 DNA: TGTGCCAGCAGCCCGCAGGGAAACCTGAACACTGAAGCTTTCTTT
V gene: TRBV7-9; J gene: TRBJ2-7; CDR3 length: 16; clone size: once; D gene: TRBD2; CDR3 protein: CASSFLTSGRADEQYF; CDR3 DNA: TGTGCCAGCAGCTTCCTGACTAGCGGGAGGGCCGACGAGCAGTACTTC
V gene: TRBV6-4; J gene: TRBJ2-2; CDR3 length: 16; clone size: -; D gene: -; CDR3 protein: CASSDSGQGFAGELFF; CDR3 DNA: TGTGCCAGCAGTGACTCGGGTCAGGGATTTGCCGGGGAGCTGTTTTTT
V gene: TRBV5-1; J gene: TRBJ2-7; CDR3 length: 13; clone size: -; D gene: -; CDR3 protein: CASSLGRTYEQYF; CDR3 DNA: TGCGCCAGCAGCTTGGGCAGGACCTACGAGCAGTACTTC
V gene: TRBV7-6; J gene: TRBJ1-6; CDR3 length: 16; clone size: -; D gene: TRBD1; CDR3 protein: CASSCPTGERNSPLHF; CDR3 DNA: TGTGCCAGCAGCTGCCCAACAGGGGAAAGGAATTCACCCCTCCACTTT
V gene: TRBV11-2; J gene: TRBJ2-1; CDR3 length: 17; clone size: -; D gene: -; CDR3 protein: CASSLVSSGTVYNEQFF; CDR3 DNA: TGTGCCAGCAGCTTAGTTAGTAGTGGGACTGTCTACAATGAGCAGTTCTTC
V gene: TRBV25-1; J gene: TRBJ1-2; CDR3 length: 14; clone size: once; D gene: -; CDR3 protein: CASSEYTRESSYTF; CDR3 DNA: TGTGCCAGCAGTGAATATACCCGGGAAAGTAGCTACACCTTC
V gene: TRBV18; J gene: TRBJ2-3; CDR3 length: 13; clone size: -; D gene: -; CDR3 protein: CASSFQGADTQYF; CDR3 DNA: TGTGCCAGCTCATTCCAAGGGGCAGATACGCAGTATTTT
V gene: TRBV6-5; J gene: TRBJ1-3; CDR3 length: 13; clone size: -; D gene: -; CDR3 protein: CASRTDRANTIYF; CDR3 DNA: TGTGCCAGCCGGACAGATCGAGCAAACACCATATATTTT
V gene: TRBV15; J gene: TRBJ2-5; CDR3 length: 15; clone size: once; D gene: TRBD2; CDR3 protein: CATERAGGARETQYF; CDR3 DNA: TGTGCCACCGAAAGGGCGGGGGGCGCTAGGGAGACCCAGTACTTC
V gene: TRBV18; J gene: TRBJ1-2; CDR3 length: 14; clone size: -; D gene: -; CDR3 protein: CASSQRTENYGYTF; CDR3 DNA: TGTGCCAGCTCACAAAGGACAGAGAACTATGGCTACACCTTC
V gene: TRBV9; J gene: TRBJ1-2; CDR3 length: 14; clone size: -; D gene: TRBD1; CDR3 protein: CASSVGQGLYGYTF; CDR3 DNA: TGTGCCAGCAGCGTAGGACAGGGACTTTATGGCTACACCTTC
V gene: TRBV12-3/TRBV12-4; J gene: TRBJ1-1; CDR3 length: 13; clone size: -; D gene: -; CDR3 protein: CASNLDRNTEAFF; CDR3 DNA: TGTGCCAGCAACCTGGACAGGAACACTGAAGCTTTCTTT
V gene: TRBV29-1; J gene: TRBJ1-1; CDR3 length: 11; clone size: -; D gene: TRBD1; CDR3 protein: CSGGGDRATFF; CDR3 DNA: TGCAGCGGGGGCGGTGACAGGGCTACTTTCTTT
V gene: TRBV7-8; J gene: TRBJ1-4; CDR3 length: 15; clone size: -; D gene: TRBD1; CDR3 protein: CASSQNTGGVEKLFF; CDR3 DNA: TGTGCCAGCAGTCAAAATACAGGGGGCGTTGAAAAACTGTTTTTT
V gene: TRBV27; J gene: TRBJ2-1; CDR3 length: 13; clone size: -; D gene: -; CDR3 protein: CASSPISPNEQFF; CDR3 DNA: TGTGCCAGCAGTCCTATCTCCCCCAATGAGCAGTTCTTC
V gene: TRBV5-1; J gene: TRBJ1-4; CDR3 length: 16; clone size: -; D gene: -; CDR3 protein: CASSGTSMRSNEKLFF; CDR3 DNA: TGCGCCAGCAGCGGAACCTCGATGCGGTCGAATGAAAAACTGTTTTTT
V gene: TRBV18; J gene: TRBJ1-6; CDR3 length: 14; clone size: -; D gene: -; CDR3 protein: CASSPEYGFSPLHF; CDR3 DNA: TGTGCCAGCTCACCAGAATACGGTTTTTCACCCCTCCACTTT